This is a list of T cell receptor beta chains from one sample in a study of T cell responses to AZD1222 COVID-19 vaccine. Some clones are missing from TCRdb's copy, which holds only in-frame ones; the method was immunoSEQ multiplex PCR. Among approximately 200,000 clones, 90% to 95% were seen once, and the ten largest hold 3% to 3.5%. This material consisted of peripheral blood, taken 28 days after the second AZD1222 dose. The receptor set was obtained from an adult who received the AZD1222 COVID-19 vaccine. Both conserved end residues are part of each CDR3. Each record gives: clone size, V gene, J gene, D gene, CDR3 DNA, CDR3 protein. The D gene is left open where the match is weak. Not all rows give a size; the values are once, few, many and, for expanded clones, a class.

>.|TRBV28|TRBJ1-5|.
TGTGCCAGCACCTCCTCGGGTGGCAATCAGCCCCAGCATTTT
CASTSSGGNQPQHF
>.|TRBV5-1|TRBJ1-1|TRBD1
TGCGCCAGCGGGACAGGGGACCACATGAACACTGAAGCTTTCTTT
CASGTGDHMNTEAFF
>.|TRBV9|TRBJ1-1|.
TGTGCCAGCAGTGGAGGGGGTTCTGAAGCTTTCTTT
CASSGGGSEAFF
>.|TRBV30|TRBJ1-6|TRBD1
TGTGCCTGGAGTAAGGGACAGACTAATTCACCCCTCCACTTT
CAWSKGQTNSPLHF
>.|TRBV28|TRBJ1-2|.
TGTGCCAGCAGCCGCACCAAGCTCCCTCTACGTGGCTACACCTTC
CASSRTKLPLRGYTF
>.|TRBV5-5|TRBJ2-6|.
TGTGCCAGCAGCTTGGTCGGCTCTGGGGCCAACGTCCTGACTTTC
CASSLVGSGANVLTF
>.|TRBV9|TRBJ2-3|TRBD1
TGTGCCAGCAGCGTAGAGGGACAGGGGTTTGCAGATACGCAGTATTTT
CASSVEGQGFADTQYF
>.|TRBV28|TRBJ2-7|.
TGTGCCAGCGCGAAGGCGTACGAGCAGTACTTC
CASAKAYEQYF
>.|TRBV27|TRBJ2-1|.
TGTGCCAGCAGTTTAGCGGGTCGCCGAAATGAGCAGTTCTTC
CASSLAGRRNEQFF
>.|TRBV11-2|TRBJ2-1|TRBD1
TGTGCCAGCAGCAGCGGGACAGGGTACAATGAGCAGTTCTTC
CASSSGTGYNEQFF
>.|TRBV4-1|TRBJ1-5|.
TGCGCCAGCAGCCATAAAGGACAGAGAGATAGCAATCAGCCCCAGCATTTT
CASSHKGQRDSNQPQHF
>.|TRBV3-1/TRBV3-2|TRBJ2-7|.
TGTGCCAGCAGCCAAGCGCAGCGCGAGCAGTACTTC
CASSQAQREQYF
>.|TRBV5-4|TRBJ1-6|.
.
CASSFGPGPSESPLHF
>once|TRBV2|TRBJ1-5|.
TGTGCCAGCAGCCGAGGTCAGGGCCTTAGCAATCAGCCCCAGCATTTT
CASSRGQGLSNQPQHF
>.|TRBV19|TRBJ2-7|TRBD1
TGTGCCAGTAGTAGGGACAGTAACTACGAGCAGTACTTC
CASSRDSNYEQYF
>.|TRBV2|TRBJ2-5|.
TGTGCCAGCAGTGGACCACAAGGGGAGACCCAGTACTTC
CASSGPQGETQYF
>.|TRBV19|TRBJ1-4|.
TGTGCCAGTAGTACCACAAGTTATGAAAAACTGTTTTTT
CASSTTSYEKLFF
>.|TRBV27|TRBJ1-2|TRBD1
TGTGCCAGCAGTTTAGCAAACACCGGGACAGGGGTTTATGGCTACACCTTC
CASSLANTGTGVYGYTF
>.|TRBV5-6|TRBJ1-5|.
TGTGCCAGCAGCTTGGGTAGGGGAGGTCAGCCCCAGCATTTT
CASSLGRGGQPQHF
>.|TRBV5-4|TRBJ2-5|TRBD2
TGTGCCAGCAGCTTAGGCGGGGGCGGGAGGGGCCAAGAGACCCAGTACTTC
CASSLGGGGRGQETQYF
>.|TRBV28|TRBJ2-7|TRBD1
TGTGCCAGCACCCCTAACAAGGCGTCGACAGGGGGAACCTACGAGCAGTACTTC
CASTPNKASTGGTYEQYF
>.|TRBV29-1|TRBJ1-5|.
TGCAGCGTTGATCTGGGGGAAGCCCAGCATTTT
CSVDLGEAQHF
>.|TRBV14|TRBJ1-2|.
TGTGCCAGCAGCCAAGATAAATTGGGGGGCTACACCTTC
CASSQDKLGGYTF
>.|TRBV11-2|TRBJ2-7|.
TGTGCCAGCACCCTAAGGGGGTTCCCCGAGCAGTACTTC
CASTLRGFPEQYF
>.|TRBV10-2|TRBJ2-2|TRBD2
TGCGCCAGCAAGAATCTGGGACTAGCGAAGAACACCGGGGAGCTGTTTTTT
CASKNLGLAKNTGELFF
>.|TRBV6-5|TRBJ2-6|.
TGTGCCAGCAGATCACTGGAGGCTGGGGCCAACGTCCTGACTTTC
CASRSLEAGANVLTF
>.|TRBV5-1|TRBJ1-1|.
TGCGCCAGCAGCGAGGACGGCTTTGGAGCTTTCTTT
CASSEDGFGAFF
>.|TRBV2|TRBJ2-7|TRBD2
TGTGCCAGCAGTGATGCGGGAGGGCCCTCGGGGGAGCAGTACTTC
CASSDAGGPSGEQYF
>.|TRBV4-1|TRBJ1-2|.
TGCGCCAGCAGCCAAGATGAGACGGAACAGGTGGCGACCTATGGCTACACCTTC
CASSQDETEQVATYGYTF
>.|TRBV6-6|TRBJ2-1|.
TGTGCCAGCAGTCCAACTGTCAATGAGCAGTTCTTC
CASSPTVNEQFF
>.|TRBV3-1/TRBV3-2|TRBJ2-1|.
TGTGCCAGCAGCCATGGCGAGACCTACAATGAGCAGTTCTTC
CASSHGETYNEQFF
>.|TRBV29-1|TRBJ1-1|TRBD1
TGCAGCGTTACGGGGACAGGCACTGAAGCTTTCTTT
CSVTGTGTEAFF
>.|TRBV20-1|TRBJ2-5|.
TGCAGTGCTAGGATGGAGACCCAGTACTTC
CSARMETQYF
>.|TRBV5-4|TRBJ2-3|.
TGTGCCAGCAGCCCGGCCTATTTAAGGGATACGCAGTATTTT
CASSPAYLRDTQYF
>.|TRBV6-5|TRBJ2-5|TRBD2
TGTGCCACCTCCCGGGACTACCGGGAGACCCAGTACTTC
CATSRDYRETQYF
>.|TRBV5-1|TRBJ1-1|.
TGCGCCAGCAGCTTGGGGCAGGGAAAAAGAACTGAAGCTTTCTTT
CASSLGQGKRTEAFF
>.|TRBV6-2/TRBV6-3|TRBJ1-1|TRBD1
TGTGCCAGCAGTTTCTTCGACAGGGGAATAGGGGTTGAAGCTTTCTTT
CASSFFDRGIGVEAFF
>.|TRBV10-1|TRBJ2-7|.
TGCGCCAGCAGTGATCTAGGGACGTTTCCTTACGAGCAGTACTTC
CASSDLGTFPYEQYF
>.|TRBV7-6|TRBJ1-4|.
TGTGCCAGCAGCCCAAACCCGTCGGGGAATGAAAAACTGTTTTTT
CASSPNPSGNEKLFF
>.|TRBV12-5|TRBJ1-1|.
TGTGCTAGTGGTTTGGTACTTTCTCCCCGCGTGGTCCCTGAAGCTTTCTTT
CASGLVLSPRVVPEAFF
>few|TRBV4-2|TRBJ2-7|.
TGTGCCAGCAGCCACGACAACGCCCCTCGGGAGCAGTACTTC
CASSHDNAPREQYF